This T cell receptor beta chain derives from a study of T cell responses to AZD1222 COVID-19 vaccine. With V trimmed by 2 bases and J by 3 bases, 12 bases remained unmatched. Germline CDR1 is KGHSH and CDR2 is LQKENI. This CDR3 comprises 17 residues. Profiled with immunoSEQ multiplex PCR; TCRdb holds only in-frame clones, not every one. The data hold tens of thousands of clones, with 90% to 95% observed a single time. General study results and limits: Nearly half of unique spike-specific TCRs reportedly avoided B.1.351 and B.1.1.7 mutated regions.

About this clone itself: Its specificity is unknown.

This chain connects TRBV18 to TRBJ1-2; 7 bases line up with TRBD1. Sequencing was performed on peripheral blood, taken 28 days after the second AZD1222 dose. The receptor comes from an adult who received the AZD1222 COVID-19 vaccine. The CDR3 DNA is TGTGCCAGCTCACCAGTGGCAGGGGGTGGTTCCGACTATGGCTACACCTTC. Translation: CASSPVAGGGSDYGYTF.